These 13 T cell receptor beta chains came from one sample sequenced in a study of blood T cell repertoires in COVID-19. The assay was immunoSEQ multiplex PCR, and TCRdb's table has in-frame clones only and misses some. The data contain about 150,000 clones, approximately 90% of them singletons. Material for sequencing was peripheral blood. The source of these receptors is a man aged 45 to 65 who had recovered from COVID-19.

The chain is built from TRBV11-2 and TRBJ1-3; D is uncertain. The germline V and J ends were trimmed by 5 bases and 4 bases, with 12 bases remaining between them. CDR1 and CDR2 from the germline V gene are SGHAT and FQNNGV. This CDR3 has 14 amino acids. The CDR3 sequence: CASSPQFGGNTIYF. The CDR3 nucleotides read TGTGCCAGCAGCCCTCAATTCGGGGGAAACACCATATATTTT.

This clone was observed a handful of times. This chain's CDR3 is CASSFLPILGQGIYQPQHF. The CDR3 DNA reads as TGTGCCAGCAGTTTCCTCCCAATCTTAGGACAGGGGATCTATCAGCCCCAGCATTTT. V and J are TRBV27 and TRBJ1-5; 9 bases line up with TRBD1. CDR1 is MNHEY, CDR2 SMNVEV, per germline (reference sequence). V lost 3 bases, J lost 5 bases, and 17 bases stayed unmatched. There are 19 residues in the CDR3.

Written as DNA, the CDR3 is TGTGCCAGCACTAAGAAGTTCTCTGGGGCCAACGTCCTGACTTTC. Protein: CASTKKFSGANVLTF. The chain uses TRBV27 and TRBJ2-6; no clear D gene. This CDR3 is 15 amino acids long. V lost 7 bases, J lost 0 bases, and 10 bases lay in between. Germline values: CDR1 MNHEY, CDR2 SMNVEV (reference sequence). Combining the CDR3 with reference TRBV27 and TRBJ2-6 gives the whole variable domain EAQVTQNPRYLITVTGKKLTVTCSQNMNHEYMSWYRQDPGLGLRQIYYSMNVEVTDKGDVPEGYKVSRKEKRNFPLILESPSPNQTSLYFCASTKKFSGANVLTFGAGSRLTVL.

The chain combines TRBV28 with TRBJ2-7; no clear D. Per the germline V gene, CDR1 is MDHEN and CDR2 is SYDVKM. Trimming pared 2 bases from V and 0 bases from J, leaving 11 bases between. This CDR3 region has 15 residues. As DNA, the CDR3 is TGTGCCAGCAGTTTACGACATTCCCGCTCCTACGAGCAGTACTTC. It encodes CASSLRHSRSYEQYF.

This clone was observed once. The chain couples TRBV11-2 to TRBJ2-3; 9 nucleotides match TRBD2. V shed 6 bases and J 2 bases; nucleotides not matched to a gene: 12. CDR3 size: 17 residues. Germline V CDR1 and CDR2: SGHAT, FQNNGV. CDR3 bases: TGTGCCAGCAGAGAGAGGGCAAAGCGGGGGGTCACAGATACGCAGTATTTT. Protein product: CASRERAKRGVTDTQYF.

This chain connects TRBV6-4 to TRBJ2-1, with D perhaps TRBD2 (6 bases). The ends were cut back, 0 bases at V and 4 bases at J, with 10 bases in the middle. The CDR3 is 15 amino acids. Germline CDR1 and CDR2: MRHNA and SNTAGT. In DNA, the CDR3 is TGTGCCAGCAGTGACTCAACTAGCCGATACAATGAGCAGTTCTTC. The encoded protein is CASSDSTSRYNEQFF.

This clone was recorded a few times. This chain joins TRBV2 and TRBJ1-3; D gene uncertain. V was clipped by 6 bases and J by 1 base, with 13 bases between them. This CDR3 is built from 15 residues. Looked up from germline, CDR1 is SNHLY and CDR2 is FYNNEI. The CDR3 loop is CASSLEAGSGNTIYF. Written as DNA, the CDR3 is TGTGCCAGCAGCCTAGAGGCCGGATCTGGAAACACCATATATTTT.

The gene calls are TRBV5-1 and TRBJ2-7; the D is unclear. Germline CDR1 is SGHRS and CDR2 is YFSETQ. The CDR3 totals 12 residues. V shed 3 bases and J shed 6 bases, with 10 bases lying between them. CDR3 in DNA: TGCGCCAGCAGCTCAGATTTTTTCGAGCAGTACTTC. As protein: CASSSDFFEQYF.

V gene TRBV5-4 combines with J gene TRBJ2-5, with D perhaps matching TRBD1 (6 bases). Germline V gene sequence: CDR1 SGHNT, CDR2 YYREEE (reference sequence). This CDR3 is built from 13 residues. Trimming pared 7 bases from V and 2 bases from J, leaving 12 bases between. The CDR3 here is CASGNRDQETQYF. The CDR3 region has the DNA TGTGCCAGCGGGAACAGGGATCAAGAGACCCAGTACTTC.

V gene TRBV2 combines with J gene TRBJ1-4, with 8 bases fitting TRBD1. CDR3 length equals 16 residues. The junction had 16 bases not matched to a gene; V was cut back by 10 bases and J by 6 bases. The V gene's germline CDR1 is SNHLY and CDR2 FYNNEI. CDR3 bases: TGTGCCACCAAGCAGGGGTGGACAGGGCGTGATGAAAAACTGTTTTTT. Its translation: CATKQGWTGRDEKLFF.

Only a few counts were recorded for this clone. Relative to the germline gene, one junction end is altered; a read error may explain this. The rearrangement uses TRBV7-2 and TRBJ2-7; 9 bases match TRBD2. Per the germline V gene, CDR1 is SGHTA and CDR2 is FQGNSA. This CDR3 contains 15 residues. The CDR3 coding sequence is TGTGCCAGCAGCTCGACGGCTAGCGGGGACAATCACCTGGACTTC. Translating it yields CASSSTASGDNHLDF.

This clone has a single count. The rearrangement uses TRBV7-8 and TRBJ2-1, with D perhaps matching TRBD2 (6 bases). Germline assignment: CDR1 SGHVS and CDR2 FQNEAQ. The CDR3 extends over 17 amino acids. V lost 1 base, J lost 3 bases, and 16 bases lay in between. The CDR3 sequence is CASSLGDRSGYYNEQFF. The CDR3 bases are TGTGCCAGCAGCTTAGGGGACCGTAGCGGATACTACAATGAGCAGTTCTTC.

The rearrangement uses TRBV28 and TRBJ1-3; the match to TRBD1 covers 9 bases. The CDR3 length is 14 residues. The V gene end was trimmed by 5 bases and the J gene end by 2 bases; junction bases not matched to a gene: 1. Per germline, CDR1 MDHEN and CDR2 SYDVKM. The CDR3 DNA is TGTGCCAGCAGTACAGGGGGCACTGGAAACACCATATATTTT. As protein: CASSTGGTGNTIYF.